One sample yielded the 32 T cell receptor beta chains listed below, sequenced in a study of blood T cell repertoires in COVID-19. Measured with immunoSEQ multiplex PCR; TCRdb has only the in-frame clones, and not every one. The data contain some 170,000 clones, roughly 86% of them singletons. Sequences were obtained from peripheral blood. Source of these receptors: a woman aged 55-69 years who had recovered from COVID-19.

The chain is built from TRBV5-4 and TRBJ2-6; D not resolved. V lost 0 bases and J 0 bases, leaving 10 bases between the germline ends. The length of the CDR3 is 17 residues. From germline, CDR1 is SGHNT and CDR2 YYREEE (reference sequence). The CDR3 spells CASSLDAGTSGANVLTF. CDR3 nucleotides: TGTGCCAGCAGCTTGGACGCAGGAACCTCTGGGGCCAACGTCCTGACTTTC.

This CDR3 reads CASSRGAGTGTYEQYF. The CDR3 region has the DNA TGTGCCAGCAGCCGGGGGGCCGGGACAGGGACCTACGAGCAGTACTTC. The rearrangement joins TRBV9 to TRBJ2-7; 9 bases match TRBD1. Losses at the gene ends were 4 bases for V and 2 bases for J; bases not matched to a gene: 10. Germline V CDR1 and CDR2: SGDLS, YYNGEE. CDR3 length: 16 amino acids.

The V call is TRBV29-1, the J call TRBJ2-7; the match to TRBD2 covers 11 bases. The CDR3 is made up of 15 amino acids. The V and J ends lost 0 bases and 7 bases, in that order; junction bases with no gene match: 8. Germline CDR1 SQVTM, CDR2 ANQGSEA. The CDR3 bases are TGCAGCGTTGAAGAGGCGCTAGCGGGGGGAGGTGAGCAGTACTTC. Residues: CSVEEALAGGGEQYF.

This clone was detected only once. The V and J genes are TRBV7-9 and TRBJ2-1; tentative D call: TRBD1 (7 bases). In germline, CDR1 is SEHNR, CDR2 FQNEAQ (reference sequence). The CDR3 extends over 17 amino acids. The V gene lost 2 bases and the J gene lost 7 bases, with 21 bases spanning the gap. CDR3 DNA: TGTGCCAGCAGCTTACCCTGGAGGGGGCCCATGTTAAATGAGCAGTTCTTC. Translating gives CASSLPWRGPMLNEQFF.

The genes are TRBV4-2 and TRBJ2-3; tentatively, D is TRBD2 (6 bases). V was clipped by 3 bases and J by 3 bases, with 19 bases between them. There are 17 residues in the CDR3. The germline gives CDR1 LGHNA, CDR2 YNFKEQ. The CDR3 here is CASSQAIPGVGTDTQYF. Written as DNA, the CDR3 is TGTGCCAGCAGCCAGGCGATCCCGGGAGTCGGGACAGATACGCAGTATTTT.

CDR3 in DNA: TGTGCCAGCAGCCCCAGGGGGGTCTACGAGCAGTACTTC. Translation: CASSPRGVYEQYF. V usage is TRBV6-5 and J usage is TRBJ2-7; weak D call: TRBD1 (7 bases). Germline CDR1 is MNHEY and CDR2 is SVGAGI. V was pared by 6 bases and J by 3 bases, with 12 bases between. The CDR3 is 13 residues long.

For the CDR3, the DNA is TGTGCCAGCAGCACCCCCGGGGGATTCTATGGCTACACCTTC. Translating gives CASSTPGGFYGYTF. This sequence joins TRBV5-8 and TRBJ1-2; TRBD1 might be the D (5 bases). CDR1 and CDR2 (germline): SGHTS, YDEGEE. CDR3 length: 14 amino acids. The V end lost 4 bases, the J end lost 4 bases, and 14 bases lay between the germline ends. The full variable domain, its missing parts supplied by reference TRBV5-8 and TRBJ1-2, is EAGVTQSPTHLIKTRGQQATLRCSPISGHTSVYWYQQALGLGLQFLLWYDEGEERNRGNFPPRFSGRQFPNYSSELNVNALELEDSALYLCASSTPGGFYGYTFGSGTRLTVV.

V is TRBV29-1 and J is TRBJ2-7; TRBD1 matches at 9 bases. This CDR3 region has 13 residues. With V trimmed by 6 bases and J by 5 bases, 8 bases remained unmatched. The V gene's germline CDR1 is SQVTM and CDR2 ANQGSEA. DNA of the CDR3: TGCAGCGTGAATACACAGGGGGCAGACGAGCAGTACTTC. The encoded protein is CSVNTQGADEQYF.

The rearrangement joins TRBV25-1 to TRBJ2-2; D is ambiguous. V was cut by 3 bases and J by 0 bases, with 2 bases left in between. CDR1 MGHDK and CDR2 SYGVNS come from the germline V gene. This CDR3 contains 13 residues. CDR3 bases: TGTGCCAGCAGTGACACGAACACCGGGGAGCTGTTTTTT. Translation gives CASSDTNTGELFF.

The rearrangement uses TRBV23-1 and TRBJ1-3; D gene uncertain. TRBV23-1 is treated as an ORF (open reading frame) with a function not yet certain. The CDR3 sequence is 19 residues long. Trimming stripped 0 bases from V and 2 bases from J, with 20 bases between. CDR3 nucleotides: TGCGCCAGCAGTCAATCCTTCAATTTGGAGAAAGACCCTGGAAACACCATATATTTT. Translating it yields CASSQSFNLEKDPGNTIYF.

The gene calls are TRBV24-1 and TRBJ2-3; weak D call: TRBD1 (5 bases). Looked up from germline, CDR1 is KGHDR and CDR2 is SFDVKD. The CDR3 is made up of 14 amino acids. V was trimmed by 5 bases and J by 1 base, leaving 9 bases between them. This CDR3 is CATSVGPGTDTQYF. The CDR3, as DNA: TGTGCCACCAGTGTGGGGCCCGGCACAGATACGCAGTATTTT.

This clone was seen once. The chain recombines TRBV7-6 with TRBJ2-7; 10 bases agree with TRBD2. CDR3 size: 16 residues. Trimming removed 3 bases from V and 4 bases from J; junction bases left unmatched: 9. Per the germline V gene, CDR1 is SGHVS and CDR2 is FNYEAQ. In DNA form, the CDR3 reads TGTGCCAGCAGCTTCGGTCTAGCGGGGGATCGGTACGAGCAGTACTTC. Protein: CASSFGLAGDRYEQYF.

The chain recombines TRBV5-6 with TRBJ2-3; D uncertain. The V end lost 0 bases, the J end lost 4 bases, and 15 bases lay between the germline ends. Germline V CDR1 and CDR2: SGHDT, YYEEEE. The CDR3 covers 16 residues. Here the CDR3 DNA reads TGTGCCAGCAGCTTGGGACAATCGTTTAGACCAGATACGCAGTATTTT. This sequence encodes CASSLGQSFRPDTQYF.

The chain couples TRBV28 to TRBJ2-2; maybe TRBD1 (6 bases). Germline V lookup: CDR1 MDHEN, CDR2 SYDVKM. With 5 bases removed from V and 9 bases from J, the gap between germline ends came to 19 bases. This CDR3 spans 15 amino acids. CDR3 bases: TGTGCCAGCAGTAACAACCCTGGGACATCCAGGGAGCTGTTTTTT. It is translated as CASSNNPGTSRELFF.

This clone was seen a single time. The chain links TRBV2 to TRBJ2-1; 7 nucleotides align to TRBD1. This CDR3 contains 15 residues. V shed 4 bases, J shed 1 base, and the junction held 4 bases outside the gene matches. Germline-derived CDR1 and CDR2 are SNHLY and FYNNEI. CDR3: CASSGTGASYNEQFF. CDR3 nucleotides: TGTGCCAGCAGTGGAACAGGGGCGTCCTACAATGAGCAGTTCTTC.

The rearrangement links TRBV2 to TRBJ2-3; TRBD2 might be the D (6 bases). Germline CDR1 reads SNHLY; CDR2 reads FYNNEI. The CDR3 totals 15 residues. Trimming stripped 4 bases from V and 0 bases from J, with 11 bases between. CDR3 region: CASSASGFSTDTQYF. CDR3 in DNA: TGTGCCAGCAGTGCAAGCGGGTTTAGCACAGATACGCAGTATTTT.

The chain carries TRBV5-6 and TRBJ1-4; 11 bases map to TRBD1. V lost 4 bases to trimming and J lost 7 bases; unmatched junction nucleotides: 12. The germline gives CDR1 SGHDT, CDR2 YYEEEE. The CDR3 is 17 residues long. CDR3 residues: CASSPIAGQGATEKLFF. The CDR3 DNA sequence: TGTGCCAGCAGCCCTATAGCTGGACAGGGGGCTACTGAAAAACTGTTTTTT.

The chain joins TRBV5-1 to TRBJ2-3, with D possibly matching TRBD2 (5 bases). Trimming pared 7 bases from V and 6 bases from J, leaving 12 bases between. Germline lookup yields CDR1 SGHRS and CDR2 YFSETQ. CDR3 length: 12 residues. The CDR3 DNA follows: TGCGCCAGCCACGGGAACGGGGATACGCAGTATTTT. Translation: CASHGNGDTQYF. Full variable domain (rest looked up from reference TRBV5-1 and TRBJ2-3): KAGVTQTPRYLIKTRGQQVTLSCSPISGHRSVSWYQQTPGQGLQFLFEYFSETQRNKGNFPGRFSGRQFSNSRSEMNVSTLELGDSALYLCASHGNGDTQYFGPGTRLTVL.

CDR3 amino acids: CASSGQGAGANVLTF. In nucleotides, the CDR3 is TGCGCCAGCAGCGGGCAGGGGGCTGGGGCCAACGTCCTGACTTTC. The chain has TRBV5-1 and TRBJ2-6; TRBD1 matches at 7 bases. Germline CDR1 and CDR2: SGHRS and YFSETQ. The CDR3 has 15 residues. The V segment lost 4 bases and the J segment 2 bases; nucleotides outside the gene matches: 3.

The rearrangement uses TRBV28 and TRBJ1-1, with a tentative D call TRBD1 (5 bases). Germline V CDR1 and CDR2: MDHEN, SYDVKM. V was trimmed by 5 bases and J by 11 bases, leaving 15 bases between them. This CDR3 is 12 amino acids long. CDR3 nucleotide sequence: TGTGCCAGCAGTACCCCAGGGATACGGGCTTTCTTT. This gives the protein CASSTPGIRAFF.

The chain joins TRBV7-9 to TRBJ2-5, with 8 bases identical to TRBD1. The J segment lost 5 bases and the V segment lost 1 base, leaving 6 bases of the junction unmatched. In germline, CDR1 is SEHNR, CDR2 FQNEAQ (reference sequence). The CDR3 totals 15 residues. The CDR3 loop is CASSLGGTGSETQYF. CDR3 nucleotide sequence: TGTGCCAGCAGCTTAGGAGGGACAGGTAGCGAGACCCAGTACTTC.

The V and J genes are TRBV5-4 and TRBJ2-1, with D perhaps TRBD2 (7 bases). This CDR3 has 16 amino acids. V was cut by 7 bases and J by 0 bases, with 17 bases left in between. Germline V gives CDR1 SGHNT, CDR2 YYREEE (reference sequence). The DNA of the CDR3 is TGTGCCAGCGGGGAGGGGGGGGCGAGCTCCTACAATGAGCAGTTCTTC. Its protein product is CASGEGGASSYNEQFF.

V and J are TRBV7-9 and TRBJ1-2; D is unclear. Trimming removed 5 bases from V and 11 bases from J, with 18 bases in between. Germline CDR1 SEHNR, CDR2 FQNEAQ (reference sequence). The CDR3 consists of 13 residues. For the CDR3, the DNA is TGTGCCAGCAGCGCGCGCAGCGGTCTTGGTTACACCTTC. Protein sequence: CASSARSGLGYTF.

The chain carries TRBV28 and TRBJ1-4; TRBD1 agrees at 8 bases. J gave up 5 bases and V 6 bases, and 8 bases lay outside the gene matches. CDR1 and CDR2 from the germline V gene are MDHEN and SYDVKM. The CDR3 extends over 15 amino acids. The CDR3 DNA reads as TGTGCCAGCAGCACCCAGGGGGCGGGGAATGAAAAACTGTTTTTT. Protein: CASSTQGAGNEKLFF.

This chain links TRBV7-9 with TRBJ2-3; 11 nucleotides align to TRBD1. The J segment lost 3 bases and the V segment lost 4 bases, leaving 3 bases of the junction unmatched. The CDR3 length is 15 residues. Germline assignment: CDR1 SEHNR and CDR2 FQNEAQ (reference sequence). CDR3 region: CASSSGQGATDTQYF. The DNA of the CDR3 is TGTGCCAGCAGCTCCGGACAGGGGGCTACAGATACGCAGTATTTT.

V is TRBV18 and J is TRBJ1-5; TRBD1 might be the D (5 bases). The CDR3 covers 14 residues. Germline loops: CDR1 KGHSH, CDR2 LQKENI. V was trimmed by 2 bases and J by 3 bases, leaving 8 bases between them. The CDR3 DNA reads TGTGCCAGCTCACCATTACAGGACAATCAGCCCCAGCATTTT. Amino acids: CASSPLQDNQPQHF. Full variable domain (remainder filled in from reference TRBV18 and TRBJ1-5): NAGVMQNPRHLVRRRGQEARLRCSPMKGHSHVYWYRQLPEEGLKFMVYLQKENIIDESGMPKERFSAEFPKEGPSILRIQQVVRGDSAAYFCASSPLQDNQPQHFGDGTRLSIL.

The rearrangement links TRBV5-4 to TRBJ1-1, with 7 bases fitting TRBD1. V was clipped by 0 bases and J by 5 bases; unmatched bases: 10. This CDR3 spans 16 amino acids. Germline V CDR1 and CDR2: SGHNT, YYREEE (reference sequence). CDR3 amino acids: CASSLADRDLSTEAFF. For the CDR3, the DNA is TGTGCCAGCAGCTTGGCCGACAGGGACTTATCAACTGAAGCTTTCTTT.

The rearrangement links TRBV5-1 to TRBJ2-2; the match to TRBD1 covers 10 bases. Trimming at V came to 3 bases and at J to 6 bases, leaving 8 bases not matched to a gene. Germline V CDR1 and CDR2: SGHRS, YFSETQ. The CDR3 extends over 16 amino acids. DNA of the CDR3: TGCGCCAGCAGCTACCGGGACAGGGGCGTTTCCGGGGAGCTGTTTTTT. Protein product: CASSYRDRGVSGELFF. The whole variable domain, filled in from reference TRBV5-1 and TRBJ2-2, reads KAGVTQTPRYLIKTRGQQVTLSCSPISGHRSVSWYQQTPGQGLQFLFEYFSETQRNKGNFPGRFSGRQFSNSRSEMNVSTLELGDSALYLCASSYRDRGVSGELFFGEGSRLTVL.

The CDR3 reads CASSLSGPPRNEQFF. CDR3 DNA sequence: TGTGCCAGCAGTTTGAGCGGACCGCCCAGAAATGAGCAGTTCTTC. This chain connects TRBV28 to TRBJ2-1; a possible D gene is TRBD2 (5 bases). The CDR3 has 15 amino acids. With 3 bases removed from V and 7 bases from J, the gap between germline ends came to 16 bases. Per germline, CDR1 MDHEN and CDR2 SYDVKM.

The gene calls are TRBV5-6 and TRBJ2-7; TRBD1 might be the D (6 bases). This CDR3 comprises 12 residues. Germline CDR1 is SGHDT and CDR2 is YYEEEE. Trimming shortened V by 4 bases and J by 4 bases, and 9 bases separated the two germline ends. CDR3 sequence: CASSETGYEQYF. CDR3 DNA sequence: TGTGCCAGCAGCGAGACAGGTTACGAGCAGTACTTC.

V gene TRBV5-5 combines with J gene TRBJ1-5; D is uncertain. The V and J ends lost 0 bases and 4 bases respectively, with 11 bases between them. CDR3 size: 15 residues. From germline, CDR1 is SGHKS and CDR2 YYEKEE (reference sequence). The CDR3 reads CASSLVIGGNQPQHF. For the CDR3, the DNA is TGTGCCAGCAGCTTGGTTATCGGAGGGAATCAGCCCCAGCATTTT.

Only one count was recorded for this clone. The gene calls are TRBV11-3 and TRBJ2-1; the match to TRBD2 covers 16 bases. V was clipped by 5 bases and J by 9 bases; unmatched bases: 7. There are 16 residues in the CDR3. In germline, CDR1 is SGHNT, CDR2 YENEEA. The CDR3 is CASSLGTSGGAVEQFF. CDR3 nucleotides: TGTGCCAGCAGCCTCGGGACTAGCGGGGGGGCGGTTGAGCAGTTCTTC. The variable domain in full, with the rest retrieved from reference TRBV11-3 and TRBJ2-1, is EAGVVQSPRYKIIEKKQPVAFWCNPISGHNTLYWYLQNLGQGPELLIRYENEEAVDDSQLPKDRFSAERLKGVDSTLKIQPAELGDSAVYLCASSLGTSGGAVEQFFGPGTRLTVL.